Described below is a single TCR beta chain sequence and its context. These data are taken from a study of T cell responses to AZD1222 COVID-19 vaccine. Measured with immunoSEQ multiplex PCR; TCRdb has only the in-frame clones, and not every one. The data contain about 120,000 clones, 90% of them seen just once; the ten biggest clones take up just over 4%. The CDR3 is made up of 14 amino acids. V lost 5 bases to trimming and J lost 2 bases; unmatched junction nucleotides: 5. CDR1 and CDR2 (germline): SGHRS, YFSETQ. This TCR was recovered from an adult who received the MenACWY meningococcal vaccine as a control. Sequencing used peripheral blood, obtained 28 days after the second dose of the MenACWY control vaccine. The rearrangement joins TRBV5-1 to TRBJ2-3; 7 bases align to TRBD2. CDR3 sequence (DNA): TGCGCCAGCAGTGTTCTAGCGGACACAGATACGCAGTATTTT. Protein: CASSVLADTDTQYF.